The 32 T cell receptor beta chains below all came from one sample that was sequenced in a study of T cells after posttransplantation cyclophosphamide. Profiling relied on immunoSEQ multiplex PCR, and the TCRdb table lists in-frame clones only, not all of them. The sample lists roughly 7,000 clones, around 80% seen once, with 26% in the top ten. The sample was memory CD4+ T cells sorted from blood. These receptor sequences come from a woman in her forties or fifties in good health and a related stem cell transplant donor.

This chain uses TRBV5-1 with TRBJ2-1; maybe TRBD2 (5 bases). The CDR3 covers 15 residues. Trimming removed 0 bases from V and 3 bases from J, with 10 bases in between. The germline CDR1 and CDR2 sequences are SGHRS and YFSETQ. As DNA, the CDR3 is TGCGCCAGCAGCTTGGAAGCGGAGGACTACAATGAGCAGTTCTTC. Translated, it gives CASSLEAEDYNEQFF.

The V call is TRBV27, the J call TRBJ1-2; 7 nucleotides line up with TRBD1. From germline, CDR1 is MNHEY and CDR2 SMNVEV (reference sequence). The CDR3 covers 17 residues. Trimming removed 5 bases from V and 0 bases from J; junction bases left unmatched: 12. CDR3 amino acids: CASSPGQDMPSNYGYTF. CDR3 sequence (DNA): TGTGCCAGCAGTCCCGGACAGGATATGCCCTCTAACTATGGCTACACCTTC.

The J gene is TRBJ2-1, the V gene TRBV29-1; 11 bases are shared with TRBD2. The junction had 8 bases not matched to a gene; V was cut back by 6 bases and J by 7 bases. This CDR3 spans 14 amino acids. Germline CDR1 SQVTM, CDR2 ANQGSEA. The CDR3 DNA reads TGCAGCGTAGACACTAGCGGGAGCTCAAATGAGCAGTTCTTC. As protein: CSVDTSGSSNEQFF.

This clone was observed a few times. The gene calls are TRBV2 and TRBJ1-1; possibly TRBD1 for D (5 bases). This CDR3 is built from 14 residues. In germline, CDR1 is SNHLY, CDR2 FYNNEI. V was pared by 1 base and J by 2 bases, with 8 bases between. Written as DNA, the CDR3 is TGTGCCAGCAGTGAAGTGGGGCTAAACACTGAAGCTTTCTTT. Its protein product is CASSEVGLNTEAFF. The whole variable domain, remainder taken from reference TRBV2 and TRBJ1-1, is EPEVTQTPSHQVTQMGQEVILRCVPISNHLYFYWYRQILGQKVEFLVSFYNNEISEKSEIFDDQFSVERPDGSNFTLKIRSTKLEDSAMYFCASSEVGLNTEAFFGQGTRLTVV.

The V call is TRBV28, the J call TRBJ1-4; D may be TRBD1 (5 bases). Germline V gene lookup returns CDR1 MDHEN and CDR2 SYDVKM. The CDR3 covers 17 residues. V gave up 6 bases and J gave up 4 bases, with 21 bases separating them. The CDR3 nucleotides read TGTGCCAGCAGCCCTATGGGGGGGGACGGAATTAATGAAAAACTGTTTTTT. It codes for CASSPMGGDGINEKLFF.

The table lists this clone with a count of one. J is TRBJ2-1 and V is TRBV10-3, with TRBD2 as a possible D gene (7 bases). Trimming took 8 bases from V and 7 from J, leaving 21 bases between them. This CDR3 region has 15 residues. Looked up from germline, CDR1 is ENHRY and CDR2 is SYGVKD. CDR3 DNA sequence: TGTGCCATCCACCGAGGGGAGGGGGACATTAATGAGCAGTTCTTC. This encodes CAIHRGEGDINEQFF.

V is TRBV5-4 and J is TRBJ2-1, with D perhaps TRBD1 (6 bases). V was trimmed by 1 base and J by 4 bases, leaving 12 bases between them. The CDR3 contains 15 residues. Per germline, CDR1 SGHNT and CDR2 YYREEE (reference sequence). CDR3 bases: TGTGCCAGCAGCTTGACGCAGGGGCCATACAATGAGCAGTTCTTC. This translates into CASSLTQGPYNEQFF.

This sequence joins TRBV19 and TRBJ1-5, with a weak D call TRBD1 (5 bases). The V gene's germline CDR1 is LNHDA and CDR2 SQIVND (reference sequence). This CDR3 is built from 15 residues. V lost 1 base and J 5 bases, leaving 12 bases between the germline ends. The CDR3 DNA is TGTGCCAGTAGTATAGCAGGGAGGCTAGATCAGCCCCAGCATTTT. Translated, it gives CASSIAGRLDQPQHF.

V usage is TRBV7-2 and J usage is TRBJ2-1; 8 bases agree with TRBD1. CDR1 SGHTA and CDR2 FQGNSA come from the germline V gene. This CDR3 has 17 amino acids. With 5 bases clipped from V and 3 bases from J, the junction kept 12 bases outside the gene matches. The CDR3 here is CASSRRGRGQNYNEQFF. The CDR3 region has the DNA TGTGCCAGCAGCCGACGCGGCAGGGGGCAAAACTACAATGAGCAGTTCTTC.

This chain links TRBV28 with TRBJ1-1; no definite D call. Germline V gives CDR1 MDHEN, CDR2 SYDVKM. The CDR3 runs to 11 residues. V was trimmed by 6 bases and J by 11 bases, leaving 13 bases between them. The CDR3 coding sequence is TGTGCCAGCAGGTTCCGACTTCGGGCTTTCTTT. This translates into CASRFRLRAFF.

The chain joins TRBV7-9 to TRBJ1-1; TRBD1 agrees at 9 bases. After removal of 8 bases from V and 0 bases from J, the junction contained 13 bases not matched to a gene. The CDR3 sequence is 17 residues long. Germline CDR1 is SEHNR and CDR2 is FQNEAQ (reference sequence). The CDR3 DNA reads TGTGCCAGCGGCGGGATGGGACAGGGCCTTCTGAACACTGAAGCTTTCTTT. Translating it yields CASGGMGQGLLNTEAFF.

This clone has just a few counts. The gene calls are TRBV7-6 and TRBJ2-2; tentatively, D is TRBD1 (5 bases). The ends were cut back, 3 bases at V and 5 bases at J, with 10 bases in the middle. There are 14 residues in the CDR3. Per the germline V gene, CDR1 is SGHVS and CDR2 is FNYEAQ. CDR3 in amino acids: CASSFMGLTGELFF. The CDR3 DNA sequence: TGTGCCAGCAGCTTTATGGGGCTTACCGGGGAGCTGTTTTTT.

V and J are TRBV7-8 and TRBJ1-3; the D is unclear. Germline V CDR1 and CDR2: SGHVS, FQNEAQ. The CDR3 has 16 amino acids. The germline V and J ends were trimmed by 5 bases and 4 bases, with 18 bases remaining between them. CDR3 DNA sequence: TGTGCCAGCAGCCCGCACCGCGCCCCAACGGGAAACACCATATATTTT. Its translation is CASSPHRAPTGNTIYF.

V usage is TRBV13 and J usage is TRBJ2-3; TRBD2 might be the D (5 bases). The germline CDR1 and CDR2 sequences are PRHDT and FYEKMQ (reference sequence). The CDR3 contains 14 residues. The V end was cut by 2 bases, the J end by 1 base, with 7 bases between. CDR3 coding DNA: TGTGCCAGCAGCTTATGGCGGGGCACAGATACGCAGTATTTT. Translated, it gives CASSLWRGTDTQYF.

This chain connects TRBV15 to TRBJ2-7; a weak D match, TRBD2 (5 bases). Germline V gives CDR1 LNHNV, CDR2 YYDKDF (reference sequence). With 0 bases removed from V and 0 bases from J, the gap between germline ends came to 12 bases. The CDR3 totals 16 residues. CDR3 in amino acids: CATSRDRSAASYEQYF. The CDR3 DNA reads TGTGCCACCAGCAGAGATCGGTCAGCGGCCTCCTACGAGCAGTACTTC.

For the CDR3, the DNA is TGCGCCAGCAGCCAAGACCCGTCGGGCCGGAGGGGACAGTACTTC. This codes for CASSQDPSGRRGQYF. This chain links TRBV4-1 with TRBJ2-5; a weak D match, TRBD2 (6 bases). Trimming took off 0 bases at V and 11 bases at J, with 19 bases between the two ends. The germline V gene has CDR1 MGHRA and CDR2 YSYEKL. The CDR3 runs to 15 residues.

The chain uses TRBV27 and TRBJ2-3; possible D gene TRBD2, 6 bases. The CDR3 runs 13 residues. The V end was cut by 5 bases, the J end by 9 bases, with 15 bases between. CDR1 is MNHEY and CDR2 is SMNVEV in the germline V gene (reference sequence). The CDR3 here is CASSPVAGGTQYF. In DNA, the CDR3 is TGTGCCAGCAGTCCAGTGGCCGGAGGGACGCAGTATTTT.

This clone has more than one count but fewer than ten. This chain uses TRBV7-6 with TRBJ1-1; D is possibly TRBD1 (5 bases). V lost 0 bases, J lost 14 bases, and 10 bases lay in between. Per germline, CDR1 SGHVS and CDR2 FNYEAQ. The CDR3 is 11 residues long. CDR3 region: CASSLATVGFF. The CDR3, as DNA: TGTGCCAGCAGCTTAGCGACAGTGGGATTCTTT.

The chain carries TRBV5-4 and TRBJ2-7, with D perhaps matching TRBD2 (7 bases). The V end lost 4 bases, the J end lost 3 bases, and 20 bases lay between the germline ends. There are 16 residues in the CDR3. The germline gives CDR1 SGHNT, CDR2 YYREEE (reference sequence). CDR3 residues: CASSQGGGQFVYEQYF. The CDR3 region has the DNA TGTGCCAGCAGCCAAGGGGGGGGCCAGTTTGTCTACGAGCAGTACTTC.

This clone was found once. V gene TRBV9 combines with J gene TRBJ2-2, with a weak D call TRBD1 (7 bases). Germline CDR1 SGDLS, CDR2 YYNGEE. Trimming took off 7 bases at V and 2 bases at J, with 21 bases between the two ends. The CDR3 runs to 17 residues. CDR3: CASSSNQGGSNTGELFF. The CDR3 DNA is TGTGCCAGCTCCTCCAATCAGGGGGGCAGCAACACCGGGGAGCTGTTTTTT.

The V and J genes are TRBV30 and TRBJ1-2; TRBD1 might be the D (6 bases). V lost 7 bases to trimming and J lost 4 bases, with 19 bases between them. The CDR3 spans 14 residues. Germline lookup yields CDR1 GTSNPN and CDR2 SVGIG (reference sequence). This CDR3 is CALNRDTYPYGYTF. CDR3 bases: TGTGCCTTAAACCGGGACACTTACCCCTATGGCTACACCTTC.

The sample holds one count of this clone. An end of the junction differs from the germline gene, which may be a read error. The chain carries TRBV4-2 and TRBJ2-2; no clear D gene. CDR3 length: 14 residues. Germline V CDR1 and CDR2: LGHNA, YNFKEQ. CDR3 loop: CASSQTANTGELFF. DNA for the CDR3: TGTGCCAGCAGTCAGACTGCGAATACCGGGGAGCTGTTTTTT.

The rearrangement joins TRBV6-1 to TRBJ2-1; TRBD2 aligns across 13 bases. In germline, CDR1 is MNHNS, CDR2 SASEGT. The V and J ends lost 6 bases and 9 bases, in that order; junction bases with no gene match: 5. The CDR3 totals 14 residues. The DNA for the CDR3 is TGTGCCAGCAGCCTACTAGCGGGAGGGGCTGAGCAGTTCTTC. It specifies CASSLLAGGAEQFF.

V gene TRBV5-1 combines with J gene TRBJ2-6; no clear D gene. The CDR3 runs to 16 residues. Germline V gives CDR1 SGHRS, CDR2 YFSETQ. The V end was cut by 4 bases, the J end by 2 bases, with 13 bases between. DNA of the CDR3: TGCGCCAGCAGCCCGTGGCAGTTTACTGGGGCCAACGTCCTGACTTTC. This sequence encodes CASSPWQFTGANVLTF.

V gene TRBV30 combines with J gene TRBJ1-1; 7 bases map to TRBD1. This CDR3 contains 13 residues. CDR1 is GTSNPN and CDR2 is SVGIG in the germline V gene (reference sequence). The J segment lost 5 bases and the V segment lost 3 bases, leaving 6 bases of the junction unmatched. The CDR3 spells CAWSAQGQTEAFF. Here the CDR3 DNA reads TGTGCCTGGAGCGCCCAGGGACAGACTGAAGCTTTCTTT. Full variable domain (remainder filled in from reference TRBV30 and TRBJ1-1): SQTIHQWPATLVQPVGSPLSLECTVEGTSNPNLYWYRQAAGRGLQLLFYSVGIGQISSEVPQNLSASRPQDRQFILSSKKLLLSDSGFYLCAWSAQGQTEAFFGQGTRLTVV.

In nucleotides, the CDR3 is TGTGCCTGGAAGGGGAGGGGGGGGACTGAAGCTTTCTTT. It yields the protein CAWKGRGGTEAFF. The J gene is TRBJ1-1, the V gene TRBV30; maybe TRBD1 (6 bases). Trimming cost V 4 bases and J 5 bases, with 14 bases left between them. CDR1 and CDR2 from the germline V gene are GTSNPN and SVGIG (reference sequence). The CDR3 is 13 residues long.

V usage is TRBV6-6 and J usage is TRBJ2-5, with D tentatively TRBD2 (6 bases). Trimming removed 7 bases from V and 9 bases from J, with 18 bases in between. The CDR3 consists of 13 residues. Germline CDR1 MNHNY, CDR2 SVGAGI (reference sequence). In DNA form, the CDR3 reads TGTGCCAGCACCGAGGGACTCTTCGCGGCCCAGTACTTC. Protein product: CASTEGLFAAQYF.

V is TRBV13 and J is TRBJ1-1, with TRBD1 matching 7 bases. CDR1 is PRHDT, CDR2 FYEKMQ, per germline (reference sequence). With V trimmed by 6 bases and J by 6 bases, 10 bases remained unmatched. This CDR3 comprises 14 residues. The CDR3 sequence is CASSNQQGPAEAFF. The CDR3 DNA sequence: TGTGCCAGCAGTAACCAACAGGGGCCGGCTGAAGCTTTCTTT.

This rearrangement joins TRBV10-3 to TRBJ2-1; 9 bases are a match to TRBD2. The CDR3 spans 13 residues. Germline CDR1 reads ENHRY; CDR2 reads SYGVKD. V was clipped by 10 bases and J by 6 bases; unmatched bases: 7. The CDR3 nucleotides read TGTGCCACCTGGAAAGCGGGAGGCAATGAGCAGTTCTTC. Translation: CATWKAGGNEQFF.

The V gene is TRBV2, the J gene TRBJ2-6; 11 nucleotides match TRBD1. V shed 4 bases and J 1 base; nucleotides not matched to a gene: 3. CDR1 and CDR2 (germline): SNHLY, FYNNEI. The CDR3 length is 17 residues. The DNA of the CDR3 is TGTGCCAGCAGTGTCGGGACAGGGGGTTCTGGGGCCAACGTCCTGACTTTC. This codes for CASSVGTGGSGANVLTF.

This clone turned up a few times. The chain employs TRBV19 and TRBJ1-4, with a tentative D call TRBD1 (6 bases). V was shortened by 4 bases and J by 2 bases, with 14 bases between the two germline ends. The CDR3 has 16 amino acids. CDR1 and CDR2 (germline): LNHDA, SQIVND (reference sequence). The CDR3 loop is CASSTLWGGTNEKLFF. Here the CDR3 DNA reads TGTGCCAGTAGTACCCTTTGGGGGGGCACTAATGAAAAACTGTTTTTT.

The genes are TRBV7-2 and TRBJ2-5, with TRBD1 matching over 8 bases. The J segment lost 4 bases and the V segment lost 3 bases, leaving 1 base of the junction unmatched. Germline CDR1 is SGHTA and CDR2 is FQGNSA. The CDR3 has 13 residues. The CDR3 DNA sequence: TGTGCCAGCAGCTTCACAGGGGGAGAGACCCAGTACTTC. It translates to CASSFTGGETQYF.